The 8 T cell receptor beta chains reported below all come from one sample, sequenced in a study of cytomegalovirus exposure and HLA in healthy donors. PCR was performed using 60 Vbeta and 13 Jbeta primers. Repertoires were generated with immunoSEQ multiplex PCR, while TCRdb's copy carries only in-frame clones and drops some. The data show fewer than 200,000 clones, with about four fifths seen just once and roughly 5.2% held by the top ten. Input material: PBMCs. These receptors were taken from a woman aged 18-29 years in good health and CMV-seropositive.

J is TRBJ2-1 and V is TRBV19; D possibly corresponds to TRBD1 (6 bases). V gave up 4 bases and J gave up 3 bases, with 22 bases separating them. The CDR3 covers 18 residues. Germline assignment: CDR1 LNHDA and CDR2 SQIVND (reference sequence). This CDR3 is CASSKIGIGQSDYNEQFF. The CDR3 region has the DNA TGTGCCAGTAGTAAGATTGGAATTGGACAGAGTGACTACAATGAGCAGTTCTTC.

This chain uses TRBV2 with TRBJ1-3; D ambiguous. The CDR3 extends over 14 amino acids. Looked up from germline, CDR1 is SNHLY and CDR2 is FYNNEI. V dropped 5 bases and J dropped 0 bases, with 8 bases sitting between them. Here the CDR3 DNA reads TGTGCCAGCAGTTTAGAGAGCTCTGGAAACACCATATATTTT. It codes for CASSLESSGNTIYF. Complete variable domain (other parts from reference TRBV2 and TRBJ1-3): EPEVTQTPSHQVTQMGQEVILRCVPISNHLYFYWYRQILGQKVEFLVSFYNNEISEKSEIFDDQFSVERPDGSNFTLKIRSTKLEDSAMYFCASSLESSGNTIYFGEGSWLTVV.

About this clone itself: In the same sample, other DNA sequences code for this CDR3. The chain employs TRBV7-9 and TRBJ1-3; D is perhaps TRBD1 (6 bases). Trimming removed 4 bases from V and 3 bases from J, with 13 bases in between. CDR3 length: 15 amino acids. Germline CDR1 reads SEHNR; CDR2 reads FQNEAQ (reference sequence). Here the CDR3 DNA reads TGTGCCAGCAGCTCAACAGGGTTAGATGGAAACACCATATATTTT. Translating it yields CASSSTGLDGNTIYF.

Only one count was recorded for this clone. A junction boundary mismatches the germline segment, possibly from a read error. CDR3 nucleotide sequence: TGTTCCAGCAGCTTACCTAGCGGGGGGACCGGGGAGCTGTTTTTT. Translation gives CSSSLPSGGTGELFF. The chain carries TRBV7-9 and TRBJ2-2, with 11 bases lining up with TRBD2. The CDR3 covers 15 residues. Germline values: CDR1 SEHNR, CDR2 FQNEAQ (reference sequence).

The gene calls are TRBV5-1 and TRBJ2-1; 8 bases are a match to TRBD1. The CDR3 spans 15 residues. Trimming at V came to 4 bases and at J to 10 bases, leaving 13 bases not matched to a gene. The germline CDR1 and CDR2 sequences are SGHRS and YFSETQ. The CDR3 is CASSVTGTGNREQFF. CDR3 sequence (DNA): TGCGCCAGCAGCGTCACCGGGACAGGCAACCGGGAGCAGTTCTTC.

The rearrangement links TRBV7-9 to TRBJ2-5; D is unresolved. The DNA end lines up better with TRBJ2-7; the J call may be wrong. The CDR3 covers 13 residues. CDR1 and CDR2 from the germline V gene are SEHNR and FQNEAQ (reference sequence). The DNA of the CDR3 is TGTGCCAGCAGCTTCGCAGGTTCCTACGAGCAGTACTTC. It encodes CASSFAGSYEQYF.

The chain's CDR3 is CAISLAGKNEQYF. The CDR3 DNA is TGTGCCATCAGCCTAGCGGGGAAGAACGAGCAGTACTTC. The rearrangement joins TRBV10-3 to TRBJ2-7, with TRBD2 matching over 9 bases. CDR1 and CDR2 from the germline V gene are ENHRY and SYGVKD. The CDR3 is made up of 13 amino acids. V was clipped by 6 bases and J by 5 bases; unmatched bases: 5.

Notes on this clone: The junction departs from germline at one end; a sequencing error may be responsible. The CDR3 loop is CASSLQRGADTRYF. The DNA of the CDR3 is TGTGCCAGTAGTCTCCAGCGGGGGGCAGATACGCGGTATTTT. The chain uses TRBV19 and TRBJ2-3, with 9 bases identical to TRBD2. CDR3 size: 14 residues. From germline, CDR1 is LNHDA and CDR2 SQIVND (reference sequence).